This is a list of T cell receptor beta chains from one sample in a study of cytomegalovirus exposure and HLA in healthy donors. This table comes from immunoSEQ multiplex PCR, and its TCRdb copy is limited to in-frame clones, with some not included. The sample has some 92,000 clones; around 80% are singletons. Sequenced: PBMCs. The receptors stem from a man between 18 and 35 years old in good health and CMV-seropositive. Both conserved end residues are part of each CDR3.

V gene,J gene,CDR3 protein
TRBV6-5,TRBJ2-3,CASSFFRDSSTDTQYF
TRBV7-6,TRBJ2-3,CASSSTGGNTQYF
TRBV19,TRBJ2-5,CASSHAGSQETQYF
TRBV2,TRBJ1-4,CASSKRTTATNEKLFF
TRBV6-5,TRBJ2-1,CASSYTQNNEQFF
TRBV28,TRBJ2-6,CASSVGGSGANVLTF
TRBV5-6,TRBJ2-7,CASSPRGWYEQYF
TRBV29-1,TRBJ2-3,CSVPPDRCQGTQYF
TRBV20-1,TRBJ1-1,CSARDWPEAFF
TRBV6-5,TRBJ2-2,CASNNRDSTGELFF
TRBV30,TRBJ1-5,CAWSGGAQPQHF
TRBV10-3,TRBJ2-1,CAATEGKGGVYNEQFF
TRBV2,TRBJ2-3,CASKVEPGAGTDTQYF
TRBV27,TRBJ1-1,CASRLGQVEHTEAFF
TRBV6-1,TRBJ2-1,CASSEQGQGGNEQFF
TRBV28,TRBJ1-1,CASSRRTGTGPTEAFF